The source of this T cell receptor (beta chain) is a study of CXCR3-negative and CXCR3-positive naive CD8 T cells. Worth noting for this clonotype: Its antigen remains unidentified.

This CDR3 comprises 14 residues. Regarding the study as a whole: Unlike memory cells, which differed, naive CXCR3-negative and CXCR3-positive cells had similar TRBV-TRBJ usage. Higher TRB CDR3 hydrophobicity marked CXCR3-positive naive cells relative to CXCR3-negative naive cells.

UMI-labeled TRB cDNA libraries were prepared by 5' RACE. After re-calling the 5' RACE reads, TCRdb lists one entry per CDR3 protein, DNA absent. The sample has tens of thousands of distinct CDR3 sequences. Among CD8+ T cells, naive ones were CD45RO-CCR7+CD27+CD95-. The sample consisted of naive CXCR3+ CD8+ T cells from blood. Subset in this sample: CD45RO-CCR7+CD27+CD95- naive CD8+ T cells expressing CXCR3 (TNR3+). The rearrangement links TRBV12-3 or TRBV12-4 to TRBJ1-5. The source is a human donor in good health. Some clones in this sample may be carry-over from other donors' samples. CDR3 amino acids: CASSFSVVNQPQHF.